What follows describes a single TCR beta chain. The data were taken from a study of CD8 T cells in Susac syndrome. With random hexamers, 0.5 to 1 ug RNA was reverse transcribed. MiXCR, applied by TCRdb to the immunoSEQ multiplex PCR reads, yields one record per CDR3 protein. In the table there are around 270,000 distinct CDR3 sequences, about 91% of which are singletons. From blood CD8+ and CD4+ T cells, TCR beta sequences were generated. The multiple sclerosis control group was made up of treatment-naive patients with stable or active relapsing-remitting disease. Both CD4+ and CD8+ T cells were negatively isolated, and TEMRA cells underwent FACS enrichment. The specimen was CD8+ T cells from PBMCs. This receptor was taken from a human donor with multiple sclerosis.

For the CDR3, the DNA is TGTGCCAGCAGCTTAAGACCGGGACACTTCACAGATACGCAGTATTTT. Translation gives CASSLRPGHFTDTQYF. The genes are TRBV7-9 and TRBJ2-3, with a weak D call TRBD1 (6 bases). Germline-derived CDR1 and CDR2 are SEHNR and FQNEAQ (reference sequence). The CDR3 has 16 residues. V dropped 2 bases and J dropped 2 bases, with 14 bases sitting between them.